The clone carrying this T cell receptor (beta chain) was found a few times. These data come from a study of blood T cell repertoires in COVID-19. Overall study: From T cells, B-cell-depleted T cells, or PBMCs came the material, which was cDNA or gDNA.

Produced via immunoSEQ multiplex PCR; TCRdb's table is partial and in-frame only. The sample shows over 400,000 clones, over 75% of them seen only once. The germline V gene has CDR1 LGHDT and CDR2 YNNKEL (reference sequence). V was shortened by 6 bases and J by 2 bases, with 14 bases between the two germline ends. This CDR3 is built from 14 residues. The sequencing input was peripheral blood. The J gene is TRBJ2-7, the V gene TRBV3-1 (or the pseudogene TRBV3-2); tentatively, D is TRBD1 (5 bases). This clonotype was sampled from a human donor in a cohort sampled during active COVID-19. The CDR3 nucleotides are TGTGCCAGCAGGCGCCGGACACCCCCCTACGAGCAGTACTTC. Protein sequence: CASRRRTPPYEQYF.